This is a list of T cell receptor beta chains from one sample in a study of OX40 agonist ivuxolimab in advanced cancers. Only in-frame clones appear in the TCRdb table, and some are missing; sequencing was by immunoSEQ multiplex PCR. The repertoire holds 78,000 or so clones, 92% seen once, with 2.5% to 3% in the top ten. The input for sequencing was CD4+ or CD8+ T cells sorted from blood, taken in a trial of the OX40 agonist ivuxolimab. These receptors were taken from an adult with an advanced solid tumor such as melanoma, head and neck, liver or kidney cancer. CDR3s include the opening cysteine and the closing phenylalanine or tryptophan. The D gene is left open where the match is weak. The listing skips clone size in some rows; elsewhere it reads once, few, many or a size class.

size | D | J | V | length | CDR3 | DNA
- | - | TRBJ2-7 | TRBV5-1 | 13 | CASTETSGVEQYF | TGCGCCAGCACCGAAACCTCGGGGGTGGAGCAGTACTTC
few | - | TRBJ2-3 | TRBV5-8 | 16 | CASTPGWGTSTDTQYF | TGTGCCAGCACTCCAGGGTGGGGAACTAGCACAGATACGCAGTATTTT
- | - | TRBJ2-7 | TRBV5-1 | 12 | CASSLEGYEQYF | TGCGCCAGCAGCTTGGAGGGGTACGAGCAGTACTTC
few | - | TRBJ2-2 | TRBV5-1 | 15 | CASSFRDGYTGELFF | TGCGCCAGCAGCTTCCGGGACGGATACACCGGGGAGCTGTTTTTT
- | - | TRBJ1-1 | TRBV6-5 | 14 | CASSLPLWGTEAFF | TGTGCCAGCAGTCTCCCCCTCTGGGGCACTGAAGCTTTCTTT
- | - | TRBJ2-1 | TRBV28 | 16 | CASSSLGRARLGEQFF | TGTGCCAGCAGTTCCTTGGGCAGGGCCCGTTTGGGTGAGCAGTTCTTC
once | - | TRBJ1-1 | TRBV15 | 12 | CATSRQGTEAFF | TGTGCCACCAGCAGACAGGGTACTGAAGCTTTCTTT
- | TRBD1 | TRBJ1-2 | TRBV7-7 | 16 | CASSLPTRQGVRGYTF | TGTGCTAGCAGCTTGCCGACAAGACAGGGGGTAAGGGGCTACACCTTC
- | - | TRBJ1-5 | TRBV27 | 11 | CASTDNQPQHF | TGTGCCAGCACGGACAATCAGCCCCAGCATTTT
- | - | TRBJ1-1 | TRBV7-9 | 13 | CASSLSTDTEAFF | TGTGCCAGCAGCTTATCAACGGACACTGAAGCTTTCTTT
- | TRBD1 | TRBJ2-2 | TRBV4-2 | 15 | CASSQRTGERWELFF | TGTGCCAGCAGCCAAAGGACAGGGGAGAGATGGGAGCTGTTTTTT
few | TRBD1 | TRBJ2-3 | TRBV2 | 16 | CASSGQGARVSDTQYF | TGTGCCAGCAGTGGACAGGGGGCAAGAGTGTCAGATACGCAGTATTTT
once | - | TRBJ1-3 | TRBV11-2 | 12 | CATTLDYDTIYF | TGTGCCACCACGTTGGACTACGACACCATATATTTT
- | - | TRBJ1-2 | TRBV2 | 12 | CASSEALRGYTF | TGTGCCAGCAGTGAAGCGCTTCGTGGCTACACCTTC
once | TRBD1 | TRBJ2-3 | TRBV29-1 | 13 | CSVVGQDTDTQYF | TGCAGCGTTGTAGGACAGGACACAGATACGCAGTATTTT
- | TRBD2 | TRBJ2-7 | TRBV5-1 | 15 | CASSLLSGGSYEQYF | TGCGCCAGCAGCTTGCTGAGCGGGGGTTCCTACGAGCAGTACTTC
- | - | TRBJ1-1 | TRBV4-1 | 15 | CASSHPLTPNTEAFF | TGCGCCAGCAGCCATCCCTTGACACCGAACACTGAAGCTTTCTTT
- | - | TRBJ1-5 | TRBV4-1 | 15 | CASSQEMGDNQPQHF | TGCGCCAGCAGCCAAGAGATGGGGGACAATCAGCCCCAGCATTTT
once | - | TRBJ2-2 | TRBV6-1 | 15 | CASSVGDTYTGELFF | TGTGCCAGCAGTGTCGGGGACACTTACACCGGGGAGCTGTTTTTT
- | TRBD2 | TRBJ2-1 | TRBV2 | 17 | CASSPPAGGRSYNEQFF | TGTGCCAGCAGTCCCCCGGCGGGGGGTCGCTCCTACAATGAGCAGTTCTTC
- | - | TRBJ2-3 | TRBV20-1 | 10 | CSAYRDTQYF | TGCAGTGCTTACAGGGATACGCAGTATTTT
- | - | TRBJ1-5 | TRBV6-1 | 13 | CASNQLLDQPQHF | TGTGCCAGCAATCAGTTATTAGATCAGCCCCAGCATTTT
- | - | TRBJ2-1 | TRBV6-5 | 13 | CASSPRGGNEQFF | TGTGCCAGCAGTCCCAGGGGAGGTAATGAGCAGTTCTTC
- | - | TRBJ2-1 | TRBV5-1 | 15 | CASSLGSPLLDEQFF | TGCGCCAGCAGCTTGGGGAGTCCTCTACTGGATGAGCAGTTCTTC
- | TRBD1 | TRBJ2-2 | TRBV4-2 | 19 | CASSPHPPSGTGPTGELFF | TGTGCCAGCAGCCCGCACCCACCCTCCGGGACAGGGCCAACCGGGGAGCTGTTTTTT
- | TRBD2 | TRBJ2-1 | TRBV5-1 | 15 | CASSYSSGGKDEQFF | TGCGCCAGCAGTTATTCTAGCGGGGGCAAGGATGAGCAGTTCTTC
once | - | TRBJ2-1 | TRBV11-3 | 17 | CASSLGAERSEGNEQFF | TGTGCCAGCAGCTTAGGCGCCGAACGGTCGGAGGGCAATGAGCAGTTCTTC